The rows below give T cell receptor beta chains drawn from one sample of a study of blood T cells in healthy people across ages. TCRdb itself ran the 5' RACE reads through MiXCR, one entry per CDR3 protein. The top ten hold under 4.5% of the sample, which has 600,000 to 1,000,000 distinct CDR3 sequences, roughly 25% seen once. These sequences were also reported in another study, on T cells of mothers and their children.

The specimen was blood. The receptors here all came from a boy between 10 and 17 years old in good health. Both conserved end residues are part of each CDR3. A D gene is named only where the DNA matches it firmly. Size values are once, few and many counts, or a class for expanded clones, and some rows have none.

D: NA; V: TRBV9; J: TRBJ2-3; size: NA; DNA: TGTGCCAGCAGCGTAAATAGAGGGGGGACAGAAAGCACAGATACGCAGTATTTT; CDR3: CASSVNRGGTESTDTQYF
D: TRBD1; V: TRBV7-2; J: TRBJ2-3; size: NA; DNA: TGTGCCAGCCGAAGACCGGGACAGGCGTTAGATACGCAGTATTTT; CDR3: CASRRPGQALDTQYF
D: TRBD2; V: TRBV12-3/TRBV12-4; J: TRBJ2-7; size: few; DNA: TGTGCCAGCAGTTTACTAGCGGGAGTATCCTACGAGCAGTACTTC; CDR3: CASSLLAGVSYEQYF
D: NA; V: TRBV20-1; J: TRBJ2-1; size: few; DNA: TGCAGTGCTAGCCCGTGGGGGGTATACAATGAGCAGTTCTTC; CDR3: CSASPWGVYNEQFF
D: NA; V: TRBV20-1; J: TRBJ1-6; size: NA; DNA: TGCAGTGCTAGAACGGGCGAGTGGGATTCACCCCTCCACTTT; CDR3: CSARTGEWDSPLHF
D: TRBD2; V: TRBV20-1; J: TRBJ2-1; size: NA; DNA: TGCAGTGCTAGCCCCCCGGGACTAGCGGGAGCATGGCGAGAGCAGTTCTTC; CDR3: CSASPPGLAGAWREQFF
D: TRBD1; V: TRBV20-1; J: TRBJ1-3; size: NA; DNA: TGCAGTGCTAGACCCCAAGGGACAGGGGACTCTGGAAACACCATATATTTT; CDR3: CSARPQGTGDSGNTIYF
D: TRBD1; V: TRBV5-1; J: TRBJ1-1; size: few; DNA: TGCGCCAGCAGCCCACAGGGGGAGAACACTGAAGCTTTCTTT; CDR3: CASSPQGENTEAFF
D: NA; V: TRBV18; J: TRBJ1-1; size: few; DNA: TGTGCCAGCTCACCATCCCAAAGAAACACTGAAGCTTTCTTT; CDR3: CASSPSQRNTEAFF
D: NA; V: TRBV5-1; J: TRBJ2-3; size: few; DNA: TGCGCCAGCAGCCTGGCCGGCGTAGGCACAGATACGCAGTATTTT; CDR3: CASSLAGVGTDTQYF
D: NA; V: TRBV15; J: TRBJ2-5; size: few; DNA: TGTGCCACCAGCAGCCAAGGGGGTGAAGAGACCCAGTACTTC; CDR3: CATSSQGGEETQYF
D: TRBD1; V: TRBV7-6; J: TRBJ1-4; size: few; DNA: TGTGCCAGCAGCTTCCGGGACAGGGCCGAAAAACTGTTTTTT; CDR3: CASSFRDRAEKLFF
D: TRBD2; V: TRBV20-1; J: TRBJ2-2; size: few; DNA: TGCAGTGCTAAACTAGCGGGAGACACCGGGGAGCTGTTTTTT; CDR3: CSAKLAGDTGELFF
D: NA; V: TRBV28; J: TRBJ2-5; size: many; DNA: TGTGCCAGCAGTTCCTCGTTTCCGGGCATCGACAGAAGTCAAGGAGAGCAGTACTTC; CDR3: CASSSSFPGIDRSQGEQYF
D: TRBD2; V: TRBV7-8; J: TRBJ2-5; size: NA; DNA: TGTGCCAGCAGCTTAGTCCCAGCGGGAGGACCCCAAGAGACCCAGTACTTC; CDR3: CASSLVPAGGPQETQYF
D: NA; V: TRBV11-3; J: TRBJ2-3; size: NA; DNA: TGTGCCAGCAGCTCAGAGGGACTTAACACAGATACGCAGTATTTT; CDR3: CASSSEGLNTDTQYF
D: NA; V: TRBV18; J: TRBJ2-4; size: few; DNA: TGTGCCAGCTCATCCACAGTGGGCCTAAACATTCAGTACTTC; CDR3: CASSSTVGLNIQYF
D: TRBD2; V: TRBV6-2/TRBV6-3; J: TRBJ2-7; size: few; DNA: TGTGCCAGCAGTTACGCATTTGAGCTAGCGGGAGGATCCTACGAGCAGTACTTC; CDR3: CASSYAFELAGGSYEQYF
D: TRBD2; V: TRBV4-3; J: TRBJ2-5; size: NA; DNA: TGCGCCAGCAGCGAAGATAGCGGGGGGGCTAAGACCCAGTACTTC; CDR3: CASSEDSGGAKTQYF
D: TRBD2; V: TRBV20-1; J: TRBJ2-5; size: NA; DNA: TGCAGTGCTAGAGATTCCCTAGCGGGGGGTAGTCTATACCAAGAGACCCAGTACTTC; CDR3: CSARDSLAGGSLYQETQYF
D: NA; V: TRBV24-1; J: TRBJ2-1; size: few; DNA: TGTGCCACCAGTGATTTGTACAGGTCCTCCTATAATGAGCAGTTCTTC; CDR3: CATSDLYRSSYNEQFF
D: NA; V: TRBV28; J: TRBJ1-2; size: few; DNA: TGTGCCAGCAGTTCGGGACCGTGGTATGGCTACACCTTC; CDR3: CASSSGPWYGYTF
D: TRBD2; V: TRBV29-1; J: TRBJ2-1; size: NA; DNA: TGCAGCGTTGAGGTAGCGGAGGGAGGGAATGAGCAGTTCTTC; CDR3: CSVEVAEGGNEQFF
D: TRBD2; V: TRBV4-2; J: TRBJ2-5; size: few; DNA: TGTGCCAGCGCACCGGAGGCTAGCGGGGATTGGAGAGAGACCCAGTACTTC; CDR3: CASAPEASGDWRETQYF
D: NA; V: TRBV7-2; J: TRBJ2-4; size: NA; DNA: TGTGCCAGCAGCTCCACAGGGGCCAAAAACATTCAGTACTTC; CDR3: CASSSTGAKNIQYF
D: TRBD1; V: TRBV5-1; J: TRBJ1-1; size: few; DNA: TGCGCCAGCATCGGACAGGGGGCCGGGAACACTGAAGCTTTCTTT; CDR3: CASIGQGAGNTEAFF
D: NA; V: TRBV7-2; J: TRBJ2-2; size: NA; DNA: TGTGCCAGCAGCGAACATCCGGGACTCCCGTCCTCCGGGGAGCTGTTTTTT; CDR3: CASSEHPGLPSSGELFF
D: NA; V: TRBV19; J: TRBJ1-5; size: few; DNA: TGTGCCAGTAGCCCAGAGCTTTCCGGGGGTTATCAGCCCCAGCATTTT; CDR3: CASSPELSGGYQPQHF
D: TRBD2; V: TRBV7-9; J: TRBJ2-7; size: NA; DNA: TGTGCCAGCAGCCCGACTAGCGTGGGCGAGCAGTACTTC; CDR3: CASSPTSVGEQYF
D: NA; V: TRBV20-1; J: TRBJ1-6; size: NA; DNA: TGCAGTGCTAGAGATGGGGGCAGGGATTCTTATAATTCACCCCTCCACTTT; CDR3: CSARDGGRDSYNSPLHF
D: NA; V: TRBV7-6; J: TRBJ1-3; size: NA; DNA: TGTGCCAGCAGCCAACCCGGACGGAACTCTGGAAACACCATATATTTT; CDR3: CASSQPGRNSGNTIYF
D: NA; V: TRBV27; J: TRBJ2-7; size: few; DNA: TGTGCCAGCAGTTTATTTGGCTACGAGCAGTACTTC; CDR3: CASSLFGYEQYF
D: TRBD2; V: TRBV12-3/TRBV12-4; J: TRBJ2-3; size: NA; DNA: TGTGCCAGCAGCGGGCGGCGGGGGGTCACAGATACGCAGTATTTT; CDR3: CASSGRRGVTDTQYF
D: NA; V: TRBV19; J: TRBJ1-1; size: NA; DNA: TGTGCCAGTAGTAAGAGTAACACTGAAGCTTTCTTT; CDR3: CASSKSNTEAFF
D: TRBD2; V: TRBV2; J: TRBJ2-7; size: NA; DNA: TGTGCCAGCAGTCTTAGGATGACTAGCGGGACCTACGAGCAGTACTTC; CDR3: CASSLRMTSGTYEQYF
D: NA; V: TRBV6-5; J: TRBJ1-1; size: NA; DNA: TGTGCCAGCAGTTATGAGGGCGGAACCACTGAAGCTTTCTTT; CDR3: CASSYEGGTTEAFF
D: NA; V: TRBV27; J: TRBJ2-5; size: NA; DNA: TGTGCCAGCAGTTCCCCGAAGCAAGAGACCCAGTACTTC; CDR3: CASSSPKQETQYF
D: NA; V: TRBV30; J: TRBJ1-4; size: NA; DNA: TGTGCCGCCCCGGCGGAAAATGAAAAGCTGTTTTTT; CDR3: CAAPAENEKLFF
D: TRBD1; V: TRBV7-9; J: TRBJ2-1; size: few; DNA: TGTGCCAGCAGGCTAAGACAGGGGAGTTCCTTCCATGAGCAGTTCTTC; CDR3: CASRLRQGSSFHEQFF
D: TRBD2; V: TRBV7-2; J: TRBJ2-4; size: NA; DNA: TGTGCCAGCAGCTTAGTCGGCCCAGCGGGGGGGGCCGGGGGCATTCAGTACTTC; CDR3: CASSLVGPAGGAGGIQYF
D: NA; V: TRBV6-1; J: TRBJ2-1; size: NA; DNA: TGTGCCAGCAGTGAGCTCTTCAGTATCTTC; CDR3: CASSELFSIF
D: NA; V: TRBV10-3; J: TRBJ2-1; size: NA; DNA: TGTGTCATCAGTGGTAACCGGGACTCCCAGTTCTTC; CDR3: CVISGNRDSQFF
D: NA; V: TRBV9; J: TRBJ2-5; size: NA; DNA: TGTGCCAGCAGCGTAGCAGGGTTGGGCGAGACCCAGTACTTC; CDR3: CASSVAGLGETQYF
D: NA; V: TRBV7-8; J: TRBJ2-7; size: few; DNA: TGTGCCAGCTCTACCGCGGGGGCATCCTACGAGCAGTACTTC; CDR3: CASSTAGASYEQYF
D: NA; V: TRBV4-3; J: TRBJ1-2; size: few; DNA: TGCGCCAGCAGCCAAGATCGAGCTCTTTGGGATGGCTACACCTTC; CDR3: CASSQDRALWDGYTF
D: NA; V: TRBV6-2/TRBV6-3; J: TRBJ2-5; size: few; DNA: TGTGCCAGCAGTCCGCCGGACAATCAAGAGACCCAGTACTTC; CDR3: CASSPPDNQETQYF
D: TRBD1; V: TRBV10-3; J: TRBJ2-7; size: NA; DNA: TGTGCCATCAGACCCGGGACAGGGGAGTCCTACGAGCAGTACTTC; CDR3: CAIRPGTGESYEQYF
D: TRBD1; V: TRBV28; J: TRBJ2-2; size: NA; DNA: TGTGCCAGCACCCTGGACAGGCCCAACACCGGGGAGCTGTTTTTT; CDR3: CASTLDRPNTGELFF
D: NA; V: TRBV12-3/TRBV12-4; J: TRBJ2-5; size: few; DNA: TGTGCCAGCAGTTTACGACAGACAGGGACCCAGTACTTC; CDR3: CASSLRQTGTQYF
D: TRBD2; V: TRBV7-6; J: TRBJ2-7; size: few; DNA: TGTGCCAGCAGCCTAGGGGTAGCGGGAGGAGGGAGCTCCTACGAGCAGTACTTC; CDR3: CASSLGVAGGGSSYEQYF
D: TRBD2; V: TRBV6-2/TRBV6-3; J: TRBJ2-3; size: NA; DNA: TGTGCCAGCAGTTTTAGCGGGGGGGCGAATACGCAGTATTTT; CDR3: CASSFSGGANTQYF
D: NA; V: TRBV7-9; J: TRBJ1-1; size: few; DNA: TGTGCCAGCAGCTTAGAGTCTTCTGAAGCTTTCTTT; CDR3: CASSLESSEAFF
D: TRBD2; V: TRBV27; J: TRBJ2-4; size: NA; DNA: TGTGCCAGCAGTCCACTAGCGGGGGGAGCCAAAAACATTCAGTACTTC; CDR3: CASSPLAGGAKNIQYF